This T cell receptor beta chain was retrieved from a study of sequential checkpoint blockade in melanoma. Method: immunoSEQ multiplex PCR; TCRdb's copy keeps in-frame clones and lacks some. The sample includes 25,000 to 35,000 clones, around nine tenths of them seen just once. Per germline, CDR1 PRHDT and CDR2 FYEKMQ (reference sequence). This CDR3 region has 14 residues. This sample's treatment: randomized to nivolumab then ipilimumab (arm A) or the reverse (arm B). Sorted cells were live CD3+CD8+, lacking CD19 and CD56, from PBMCs. This chain connects TRBV13 to TRBJ2-7; the match to TRBD1 covers 10 bases. The sequence was obtained from a human donor with melanoma. The input for sequencing was CD8+ T cells sorted from blood (inferred from file names), taken from a patient given nivolumab and ipilimumab in sequence. CDR3 region: CASSIGQGGYEQYV. Here the CDR3 DNA reads TGTGCCAGCAGCATAGGACAGGGGGGTTACGAGCAGTACGTC.